This T cell receptor beta chain came from a study of T-cell reconstitution after alpha-beta-depleted transplantation in children. Whole-study results and caveats: One year post-transplant, T-cell counts and diversity were largely derived from T cells produced anew.

CDR1 DFQATT and CDR2 SNEGSKA come from the germline V gene (reference sequence). CDR3 size: 15 residues. Trimming removed 0 bases from V and 7 bases from J; junction bases left unmatched: 11. The authors prepared the TCRbeta library with unique molecular identifiers. TCRdb called the PCR reads again in MiXCR, with one record for every CDR3 protein. The sample lists 700,000 to 850,000 distinct CDR3 sequences, roughly 15% seen once, with just under 5% in the top ten. As for this clonotype: The antigen remains unidentified.

V usage is TRBV20-1 and J usage is TRBJ2-7; 8 bases align to TRBD2. The TCR was taken from a male patient younger than 18 who had a stem cell transplant for acute lymphoblastic leukemia, so the T cells may come from the graft donor. The starting material was PBMCs, mostly from graft donor cells, obtained 360 days after TCRalphabeta/CD19-depleted stem cell transplant. The CDR3 sequence: CSARDYEAGGGEQYV. In DNA form, the CDR3 reads TGCAGTGCTAGAGATTACGAGGCGGGAGGAGGTGAGCAGTACGTC.